The entry below gives a single T cell receptor (beta chain) sequence along with its context. This clone has more than one count but fewer than ten. There is no known antigen for this receptor. Base qualities are not at hand, and no much larger clone is one base apart. There are 13 amino acids in the CDR3, from cysteine to phenylalanine inclusive. Solely the CDR3 DNA is kept, with 39 bases framed from the first base. From V the trimming removes 4 bases and from J it removes 4 bases, while the gene matches leave 1 base of the junction unaccounted for. CDR1 and CDR2, per the germline V gene (reference sequence), are SEHNR and FQNEAQ. Library construction relied on the immunoSEQ multiplex PCR assay. For the multiplex PCR, a mixture combining 60 forward primers for TCR Vbeta segments and 13 reverse primers for TCR Jbeta segments was used. The CDR3 region of rearranged TCR beta genes was amplified from genomic DNA by a multiplex PCR assay. The Illumina HiSeq System was used to sequence the amplified TCR beta libraries as 87-base-pair reads. The authors' analysis ran thus. A later analysis counted tens of millions of unique TCR beta chains across the roughly 700 repertoires, and around 9.9 million of these chains were shared by at least two donors. To remove PCR and sequencing errors, raw reads were error-corrected and collapsed into unique sequences using a nearest-neighbor algorithm that merged closely related sequences. CDR3 sequences were aligned to IMGT reference sequences to assign V, D and J gene segments. For a sequence to be retained, a match of at least six nucleotides to both a V gene segment and a J gene segment was required. Rearrangements were classified as productive when the CDR3 lacked stop codons and remained in frame with V and J, and all other rearrangements were classified as non-productive. Following IMGT convention, CDR3 was defined as the stretch from the second conserved V-encoded cysteine up to the conserved J-encoded phenylalanine. Sequences without an unambiguous match to a single V gene segment were excluded from the earlier analysis of a few hundred of the donors. An earlier analysis of a few hundred of the donors classified V segments as functional when productive rearrangements were above 56.7% and as segregating when the standard deviation between donors was above 5%. A statistical classification framework was developed to diagnose cytomegalovirus status using the catalog of TCR beta chain sequences. A later analysis assigned V and J genes by comparing TCR nucleotide sequences with IMGT/GENE-DB human TR gene sequences. The TCRdist pipeline was used in a later analysis to assign CDR3 sequences and most-parsimonious VDJ recombination scenarios. In a later analysis, each TCR beta chain was defined by its CDR3 amino acid sequence together with its V-gene family, and reads without a unique V-gene family were excluded. As a way to deal with suspected cross-contamination and a sequencing artifact, a later analysis dropped hundreds of nucleotide sequences that were highly shared and had low generation probability. In a later analysis, a clonal expansion index for each public chain was calculated from normalized within-repertoire ranks of inferred template counts. Generation probabilities in a later analysis came from a VDJ recombination model fitted to out-of-frame rearrangements, and those results were checked against IGoR. A later analysis scored TCR-TCR, TCR-HLA and TCR-CMV co-occurrence with hypergeometric tests, applying a repertoire-size bias correction to TCR pairs. To estimate false discovery rates, a later analysis permuted the HLA or CMV assignments 20 times. A later analysis grouped co-occurring TCRs with DBSCAN, adding TCRdist sequence similarity when clustering within HLA-allele-positive subsets. For co-occurrence clustering, repertoires with fewer than 30,000 or more than 120,000 public chains were excluded, along with four to six repertoires with anomalous nucleotide sharing. The clones in this table, taken by TCRdb from immuneACCESS, are in-frame only. Not every clone is retained; where verified, under half of the shortfall comes from an unresolved V gene, and the cause of the rest is unknown. V, J and clone size reflect that table, while D and trimming were determined from the DNA. Present in this sample are around 150,000 clones, around 72% of which were seen just once. The top ten hold approximately 1.5% of the sample.

This specimen belongs to a study of cytomegalovirus exposure and HLA in healthy donors (dated by TCRdb to between 2016 and 2019). Regarding the study in general: According to an earlier analysis of around 600 of the donors, roughly 180 million T cells yielded 117 million unique TCR beta sequences and about 300 Gb of sequence data. Of the 300 to 500 genotyped donors, less than 85% were placed in the genetic ancestry cluster associated with self-reported Caucasian donors. The number of donors typed differed by locus, with roughly 629-640 for A, B, C, DRB1 and DQB1, around 500 for DQA1, nearly 610 for DPA1, and approximately 470 for DPB1. Among about 390 genotyped donors of the cohort, an average of approximately 240,000 unique TCR beta nucleotide sequences were sequenced per donor, 15% to 20% of them non-productive. The study used immunosequencing to profile the T cell repertoires of approximately 650 subjects and linked those repertoires to cytomegalovirus serostatus. Every discovery cohort repertoire had been produced on one sequencing platform. HLA typing covered class I and class II loci at four-digit resolution. An earlier analysis of approximately 640 of the donors applied high-throughput TCR beta sequencing to assess whether each TCR beta V gene segment acted as functional or pseudogenic. To study patterns of TCR occurrence, a later analysis re-analyzed previously published TCR beta repertoires from several hundred donors and added high-resolution HLA genotyping. To predict cytomegalovirus infection status, the study brought together high-throughput TCR immunosequencing, statistical association of individual TCRs with disease status, and machine learning. In a later genetic analysis, genome-wide SNP genotypes for about three fifths of the roughly 670 donors were used, and that subset was treated as a discovery cohort. Along with the approximately 650-subject first cohort, a separate validation cohort of over a hundred different subjects was used. Rather than using new phenotypic data, the later analysis identified candidate immune exposures from TCR beta sequences and from how often those sequences occurred across donors. An early release covering roughly 600 HLA-typed donors comprised about 310 gigabases of sequencing data and roughly 85 million unique TCR sequences. The study was designed to test whether signatures of past pathogen exposure could be identified by cataloging public T cell receptors. Donor age, sex, ethnicity and CMV serostatus were compiled alongside the repertoire data. Roughly five DR-DQ haplotypes were handled as single units for association and clustering because linkage in the cohort was strong.

General findings and caveats noted by the study authors: According to a later analysis, parvovirus B19, influenza, CMV and Epstein-Barr virus appeared linked to several top co-occurrence clusters. According to a later analysis, TCR association rates differed among HLA loci, with DRB1 alleles showing the most associated TCRs and HLA-C alleles showing the fewest. The earlier analysis of almost 600 of the donors excluded roughly 17 rarely observed V segments, including chromosome 9 orphons, because counts were too low. Compared with the approximately 710-donor mean, donors in an Asian-associated ancestry cluster had fewer N-insertions in productive TCRs, according to a later genetic analysis. In vitro tests confirmed that a few of the cytomegalovirus-associated TCR beta chains recognize cytomegalovirus antigens. According to the authors, the approach could potentially be generalized to other disease states and immunological phenotypes. At a false discovery rate of 0.05, a later analysis linked some 18,000 TCR beta sequences to specific HLA alleles. Immune exposure information for the cohort was limited to CMV serostatus. An association between a missense DCLRE1C variant and V-gene and J-gene trimming of TCR beta chains was found in a later genetic analysis and replicated in an independent cohort. Because the 87-base-pair reads could not distinguish some IMGT-functional V segments, including TRBV6-2 and TRBV6-3, those segments were excluded. Assigning TCR associations to individual alleles was difficult when HLA alleles, especially DR and DQ, strongly co-occurred. Linkage disequilibrium might explain the correlated functional status among segregating V segments, but an unknown experimental factor could not be excluded. The cohort was sequenced for TCR beta chains only, and without alpha or paired-chain data the features that could be detected were limited. In a later analysis, HLA-associated TCR beta chains showed more clonal expansion and lower generation probabilities than non-associated chains that were equally common. Presence/absence analyses assumed roughly uniform sequencing depth across donors, an assumption that may not hold. A later analysis found that most CMV-associated TCR beta chains appeared HLA-restricted, with HLA associations seemingly driven largely by CMV exposure. A cluster of highly shared sequence variants was judged likely to be a technical artifact of the sequencing pipeline. Most TCR sequences were observed very rarely across donors, whereas some public TCRs were present in many individuals. Broadly in line with IMGT annotations, most TCR beta V segments showed up in productive rearrangements about 87% or about 30% of the time in an earlier analysis of roughly 590 of the donors. The classifier was reported to diagnose cytomegalovirus status with high specificity and sensitivity in both the original and validation cohorts. A further reported finding was that TCR beta sequences accurately predicted the HLA-A and HLA-B alleles for most subjects in the first cohort. In the study, about 150 TCR beta chains were listed as associated with cytomegalovirus. Because HLA typing was unavailable for some donors at each locus, only the typed subset was used in association tests.

In total, approximately 610 healthy bone marrow donors made up the cohort. All cohort members were sampled while nominally healthy, although unrecorded immune exposures were likely present. The donor was CMV seronegative and belonged to the group of 352 seronegative cohort members. Every donor gave a peripheral blood sample, and the peripheral blood mononuclear cells from that sample were used for TCR beta sequencing. Genomic DNA extraction from the blood cell samples was performed with the Qiagen DNeasy Blood Extraction Kit. The sequence joins TRBV7-9 to TRBJ1-1; TRBD1 fits 9 bases in the junction. This sequence originates from a man aged 50-60 years in good health and CMV-seronegative. Sequenced material: PBMCs. The CDR3 amino acid sequence is: CASSSQGATEAFF. The bases read TGTGCCAGCAGCTCACAGGGGGCCACTGAAGCTTTCTTT.